This T cell receptor beta chain was documented in a study of cytomegalovirus exposure and HLA in healthy donors. Across the whole study: Later, an analysis reported that the 130 or so validation repertoires had used the same platform as the roughly 720 first-cohort repertoires. Study-level points and caveats: Per published reports, the classifier diagnosed cytomegalovirus status with high specificity and sensitivity. Associated with cytomegalovirus, according to the listing, were about 160 TCR beta chains.

With regard to this clone: Antigen: not known.

Data came from immunoSEQ multiplex PCR; TCRdb stores just in-frame clones and leaves some out. The sample lists about 120,000 clones; 70% to 90% were seen once. Sequenced sample: PBMCs. The TCR originated in a man between 18 and 35 years old in good health and CMV-seronegative.

CDR3 residues: CATGTEETQYF. The DNA for the CDR3 is TGTGCCACCGGGACAGAAGAGACCCAGTACTTC. V is TRBV10-3 and J is TRBJ2-5; 7 positions match TRBD1. V trimming: 10 bases; J trimming: 3 bases; junction bases outside the gene matches: 2. The CDR3 totals 11 residues. Germline CDR1 reads ENHRY; CDR2 reads SYGVKD.